This T cell receptor (beta chain) was sequenced for a study of cytomegalovirus exposure and HLA in healthy donors. Findings of the study overall: Most TCR sequences proved rare, with some public TCRs found in many donors.

Primers included in the PCR were 60 Vbeta and 13 Jbeta primers. This table comes from immunoSEQ multiplex PCR, and its TCRdb copy is limited to in-frame clones, with some not included. Of some 100,000 clones detected, about 70% appear once; the ten largest clones hold about 2%. To note about this clone: Its antigen is unidentified.

V lost 0 bases and J lost 4, with 7 bases in between. In germline, CDR1 is SGHRS, CDR2 YFSETQ. CDR3 length equals 13 residues. The gene calls are TRBV5-1 and TRBJ1-1; D call uncertain. The receptor was isolated from a human donor in good health. The material sequenced was PBMCs. The CDR3 is CASSLEGSTEAFF. The CDR3 DNA follows: TGCGCCAGCAGCTTGGAAGGGAGCACTGAAGCTTTCTTT.